Sequencing of this T cell receptor beta chain was carried out in a study of T cell responses to AZD1222 COVID-19 vaccine. Sequenced by immunoSEQ multiplex PCR; TCRdb stores in-frame clones only, minus some. Found here are roughly 130,000 clones, about 88% of them singletons; the top ten hold 7.5% to 8%. The source was peripheral blood, collected on day 0 of AZD1222 vaccination. The TCR originated in an adult in good health.

CDR3 DNA: TGTGCCAGCAGCTTCTTTGGAGGGAAGAGGCTGTTTTTT. This gives the protein CASSFFGGKRLFF. V gene TRBV11-2 combines with J gene TRBJ2-2; a possible D gene is TRBD2 (6 bases). In germline, CDR1 is SGHAT, CDR2 FQNNGV. CDR3 length: 13 amino acids. V was pared by 3 bases and J by 13 bases, with 15 bases between.